These 11 T cell receptor beta chains originate from one sample sequenced in a study of T cell clonality in common variable immunodeficiency. Sequencing was performed with immunoSEQ multiplex PCR; in TCRdb, only in-frame clones are kept and a portion is missing. The sample includes approximately 34,000 clones, none of them occurring once. Input material: peripheral blood mononuclear cells. The receptors originated from a person aged 18 to 70 in good health.

This clone was picked up many times. The read terminates 3 residues before the CDR3 end, so the remaining end is supplied by the germline J gene. The V call is TRBV10-3, the J call TRBJ2-1; TRBD1 matches at 9 bases. Germline V gene sequence: CDR1 ENHRY, CDR2 SYGVKD. The CDR3 length is 16 residues. With 0 bases clipped from V and 5 bases from J, the junction kept 5 bases outside the gene matches. This CDR3 reads CAISESGTGSNNEQFF. Partial CDR3 DNA: TGTGCCATCAGTGAGTCCGGGACAGGGTCTAACAATGAG.

In its sample, this clone was seen many times. The DNA ends 3 residues before the CDR3 does, and the rest of the CDR3 is filled in from the germline J gene. The chain couples TRBV5-6 to TRBJ1-4; D is perhaps TRBD1 (6 bases). The CDR3 has 14 amino acids. Germline V gene sequence: CDR1 SGHDT, CDR2 YYEEEE. The V and J ends lost 4 bases and 10 bases respectively, with 17 bases between them. The CDR3: CASSQEGVFRKLFF. CDR3 DNA (partial): TGTGCCAGCAGCCAAGAGGGGGTTTTTAGAAAA.

This clone was observed many times. Read coverage stops 3 residues before the CDR3 terminus; the germline J gene supplies the remainder. J is TRBJ2-5 and V is TRBV2, with D tentatively TRBD1 (5 bases). Germline V gene data show CDR1 as SNHLY and CDR2 as FYNNEI. This CDR3 has 15 residues. V was trimmed by 0 bases and J by 4 bases, leaving 12 bases between them. Partial CDR3 DNA: TGTGCCAGCAGTGAAGCTGGCAGGGTGGCAGAGACC. It specifies CASSEAGRVAET. The entire CDR3 protein is CASSEAGRVAETQYF. The whole variable domain, remainder taken from reference TRBV2 and TRBJ2-5, is EPEVTQTPSHQVTQMGQEVILRCVPISNHLYFYWYRQILGQKVEFLVSFYNNEISEKSEIFDDQFSVERPDGSNFTLKIRSTKLEDSAMYFCASSEAGRVAETQYFGPGTRLLVL.

Turning to this clone: Coverage ceases 3 residues before the CDR3 finishes, and the germline J gene fills in the end. The chain uses TRBV6-4 and TRBJ2-3; D is perhaps TRBD2 (6 bases). The CDR3 spans 16 residues. Trimming stripped 0 bases from V and 2 bases from J, with 12 bases between. CDR1 MRHNA and CDR2 SNTAGT come from the germline V gene. CDR3 sequence: CASSDSVAEATDTQYF. CDR3 bases read: TGTGCCAGCAGTGACTCGGTAGCGGAGGCCACAGATACG.

There are many counts of this clone. Coverage ceases 3 residues before the CDR3 finishes, and the germline J gene fills in the end. The chain carries TRBV12-5 and TRBJ1-1; a possible D gene is TRBD1 (6 bases). CDR3 length: 14 amino acids. CDR1 and CDR2 from the germline V gene are LGHNT and FRNRAP. The CDR3 sequence is CASGLGIGGNEAFF. The sequenced CDR3 bases are TGTGCTAGTGGTTTGGGAATAGGGGGAAACGAG.

In its sample, this clone was seen many times. The DNA ends 3 residues before the CDR3 does, and the rest of the CDR3 is filled in from the germline J gene. This sequence joins TRBV13 and TRBJ2-1; unclear D gene. CDR3 length: 13 residues. With 6 bases removed from V and 4 bases from J, the gap between germline ends came to 10 bases. CDR1 and CDR2 (germline): PRHDT, FYEKMQ (reference sequence). CDR3 in amino acids: CASSPAAYNEQFF. The DNA read from the CDR3 is TGTGCCAGCAGTCCCGCGGCATACAATGAG.

This clone was found many times. The read ends 3 residues shy of where the CDR3 ends; the end is completed using the germline J gene. The chain has TRBV5-1 and TRBJ2-1, with 8 bases lining up with TRBD2. J lost 7 bases, V lost 4 bases, and 10 bases had no gene match. The CDR3 consists of 15 residues. Germline V gene sequence: CDR1 SGHRS, CDR2 YFSETQ. The covered CDR3 bases are TGCGCCAGCAGCCCGACAGCGGGAGTGGTGAATGAG. Protein sequence: CASSPTAGVVNE. In full, the CDR3 is CASSPTAGVVNEQFF.

In this sample, this clone turned up many times. The CDR3 end falls 3 residues outside the read, so it is completed with the germline J gene. The J gene is TRBJ2-5, the V gene TRBV11-2; 7 bases align to TRBD2. J gave up 2 bases and V 5 bases, and 8 bases lay outside the gene matches. The CDR3 contains 15 residues. The V gene's germline CDR1 is SGHAT and CDR2 FQNNGV. The covered CDR3 bases are TGTGCCAGCAGCATCCGGGACTACCGACAAGAGACC. Protein product: CASSIRDYRQET. The full CDR3 protein is CASSIRDYRQETQYF. Together with reference TRBV11-2 and TRBJ2-5, the CDR3 gives the full variable domain: EAGVAQSPRYKIIEKRQSVAFWCNPISGHATLYWYQQILGQGPKLLIQFQNNGVVDDSQLPKDRFSAERLKGVDSTLKIQPAKLEDSAVYLCASSIRDYRQETQYFGPGTRLLVL.

This clone was recorded at least ten times. The CDR3 end lies 3 residues beyond the end of the read and is filled in from the germline J gene. V and J are TRBV19 and TRBJ1-1; TRBD1 matches at 11 bases. CDR1 LNHDA and CDR2 SQIVND come from the germline V gene (reference sequence). Trimming cost V 5 bases and J 5 bases; bases outside gene matches: 10. This CDR3 comprises 16 residues. The CDR3 DNA, read in part, is TGTGCCAGTAGTCCGGACAGGGGGCAAGGGAGGACTGAA. Protein: CASSPDRGQGRTE. The entire CDR3 reads CASSPDRGQGRTEAFF.

This clone was recorded many times. Coverage ceases 3 residues before the CDR3 finishes, and the germline J gene fills in the end. The V call is TRBV7-6, the J call TRBJ2-7; D is unclear. V lost 4 bases to trimming and J lost 4 bases, with 17 bases between them. This CDR3 contains 15 residues. Germline CDR1 SGHVS, CDR2 FNYEAQ. The covered CDR3 bases are TGTGCCAGCAGCTCCACGTTGTTGGGCTTGTACGAG. The encoded protein is CASSSTLLGLYE. The CDR3 reads in full as CASSSTLLGLYEQYF.

This clone was detected many times. Sequencing ends 3 residues short of the CDR3 end; the germline J gene provides the rest. This sequence joins TRBV14 and TRBJ2-7, with D perhaps matching TRBD1 (5 bases). The CDR3 extends over 13 amino acids. The germline CDR1 and CDR2 sequences are SGHDN and FVKESK. The V gene lost 0 bases and the J gene lost 6 bases, with 9 bases spanning the gap. This CDR3 reads CASSQEQGREQYF. The sequenced CDR3 bases are TGTGCCAGCAGCCAAGAGCAGGGCCGCGAG.